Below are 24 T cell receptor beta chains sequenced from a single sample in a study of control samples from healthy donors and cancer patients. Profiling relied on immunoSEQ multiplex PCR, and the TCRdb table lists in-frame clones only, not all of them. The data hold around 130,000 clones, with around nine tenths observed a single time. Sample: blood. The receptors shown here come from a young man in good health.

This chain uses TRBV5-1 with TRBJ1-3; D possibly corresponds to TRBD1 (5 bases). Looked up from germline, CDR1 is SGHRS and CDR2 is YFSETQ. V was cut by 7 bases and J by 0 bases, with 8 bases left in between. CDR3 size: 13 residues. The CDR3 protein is CASGRDSGNTIYF. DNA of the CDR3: TGCGCCAGCGGCAGGGACTCTGGAAACACCATATATTTT.

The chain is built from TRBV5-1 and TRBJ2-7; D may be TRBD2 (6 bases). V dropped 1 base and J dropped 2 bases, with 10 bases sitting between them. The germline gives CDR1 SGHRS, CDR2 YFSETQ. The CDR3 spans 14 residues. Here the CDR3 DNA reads TGCGCCAGCAGCTTGTTGGAGGGCCCCTACGAGCAGTACTTC. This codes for CASSLLEGPYEQYF.

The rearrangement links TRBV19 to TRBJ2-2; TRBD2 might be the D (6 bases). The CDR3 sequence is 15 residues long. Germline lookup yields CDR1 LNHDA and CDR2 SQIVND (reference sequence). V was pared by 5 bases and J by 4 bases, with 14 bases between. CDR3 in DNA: TGTGCCAGTAGTGGACCGGGAGCAATCACCGGGGAGCTGTTTTTT. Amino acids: CASSGPGAITGELFF. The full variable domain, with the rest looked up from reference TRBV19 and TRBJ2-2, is DGGITQSPKYLFRKEGQNVTLSCEQNLNHDAMYWYRQDPGQGLRLIYYSQIVNDFQKGDIAEGYSVSREKKESFPLTVTSAQKNPTAFYLCASSGPGAITGELFFGEGSRLTVL.

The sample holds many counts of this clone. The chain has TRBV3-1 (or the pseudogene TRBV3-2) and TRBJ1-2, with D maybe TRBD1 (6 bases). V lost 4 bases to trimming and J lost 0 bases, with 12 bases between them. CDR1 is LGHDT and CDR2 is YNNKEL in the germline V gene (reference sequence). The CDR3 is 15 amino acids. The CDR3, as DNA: TGTGCCAGCAGCCTAGGATACAGGGCTAACTATGGCTACACCTTC. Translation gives CASSLGYRANYGYTF.

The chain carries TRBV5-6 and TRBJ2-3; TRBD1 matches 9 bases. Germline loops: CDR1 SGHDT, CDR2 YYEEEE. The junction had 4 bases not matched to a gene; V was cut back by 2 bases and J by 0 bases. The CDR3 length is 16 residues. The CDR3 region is CASSFWTGASTDTQYF. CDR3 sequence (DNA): TGTGCCAGCAGCTTCTGGACAGGGGCGAGCACAGATACGCAGTATTTT.

CDR3 residues: CASSLEGYGQGAGQPQHF. Written as DNA, the CDR3 is TGTGCCAGCAGCTTAGAGGGGTACGGACAGGGGGCAGGGCAGCCCCAGCATTTT. This rearrangement joins TRBV7-8 to TRBJ1-5, with TRBD1 matching 11 bases. The germline gives CDR1 SGHVS, CDR2 FQNEAQ. The CDR3 runs 18 residues. Germline trimming cut 1 base from V and 7 bases from J; bases unmatched to any gene: 12.

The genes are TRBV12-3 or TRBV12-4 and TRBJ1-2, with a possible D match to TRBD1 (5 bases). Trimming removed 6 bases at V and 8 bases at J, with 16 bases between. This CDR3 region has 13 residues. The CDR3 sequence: CASRPGAGYGYTF. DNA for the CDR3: TGTGCCAGCAGGCCCGGGGCAGGGTACGGCTACACCTTC.

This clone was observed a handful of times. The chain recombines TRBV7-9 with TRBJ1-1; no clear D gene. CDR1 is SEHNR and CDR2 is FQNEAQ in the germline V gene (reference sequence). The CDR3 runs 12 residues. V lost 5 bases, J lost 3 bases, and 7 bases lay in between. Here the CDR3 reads CASSPWDTEAFF. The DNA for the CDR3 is TGTGCCAGCAGCCCATGGGACACTGAAGCTTTCTTT.

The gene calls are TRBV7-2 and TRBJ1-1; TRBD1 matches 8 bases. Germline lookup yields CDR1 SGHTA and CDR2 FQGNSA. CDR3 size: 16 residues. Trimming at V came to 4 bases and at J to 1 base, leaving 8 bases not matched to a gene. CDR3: CASSSLGQGWNTEAFF. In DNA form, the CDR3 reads TGTGCCAGCAGCTCTCTAGGACAGGGCTGGAACACTGAAGCTTTCTTT.

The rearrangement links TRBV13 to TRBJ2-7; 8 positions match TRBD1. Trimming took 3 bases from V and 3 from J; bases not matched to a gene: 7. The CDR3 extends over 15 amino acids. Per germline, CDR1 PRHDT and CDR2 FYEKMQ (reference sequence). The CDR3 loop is CASSLAGQGFYEQYF. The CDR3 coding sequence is TGTGCCAGCAGCTTGGCCGGACAGGGCTTCTACGAGCAGTACTTC.

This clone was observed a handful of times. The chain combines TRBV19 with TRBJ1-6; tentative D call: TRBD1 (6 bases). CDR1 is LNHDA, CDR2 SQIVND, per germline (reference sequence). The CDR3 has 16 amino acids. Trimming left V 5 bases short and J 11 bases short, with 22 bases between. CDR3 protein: CASSQKSEGKGAPLHF. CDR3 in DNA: TGTGCCAGTAGTCAAAAAAGTGAGGGGAAGGGGGCACCCCTCCACTTT.

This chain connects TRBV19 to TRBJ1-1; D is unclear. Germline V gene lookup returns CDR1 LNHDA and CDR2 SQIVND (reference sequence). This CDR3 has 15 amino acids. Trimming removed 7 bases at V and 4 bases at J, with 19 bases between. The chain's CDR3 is CASIRFGDISTEAFF. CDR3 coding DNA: TGTGCCAGTATCCGGTTCGGAGACATAAGCACTGAAGCTTTCTTT.

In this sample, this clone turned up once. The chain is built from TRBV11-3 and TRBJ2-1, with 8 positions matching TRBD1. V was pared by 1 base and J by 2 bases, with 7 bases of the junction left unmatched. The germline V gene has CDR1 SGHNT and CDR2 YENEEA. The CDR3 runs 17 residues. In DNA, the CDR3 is TGTGCCAGCAGCTTAGCTGGACAGGGTAGCCCCTACAATGAGCAGTTCTTC. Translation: CASSLAGQGSPYNEQFF.

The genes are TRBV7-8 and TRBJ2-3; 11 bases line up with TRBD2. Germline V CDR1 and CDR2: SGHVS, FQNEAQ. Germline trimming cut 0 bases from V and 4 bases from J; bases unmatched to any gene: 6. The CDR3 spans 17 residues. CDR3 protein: CASSLAGLAGGADTQYF. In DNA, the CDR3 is TGTGCCAGCAGCTTAGCGGGCCTAGCGGGGGGTGCAGATACGCAGTATTTT.

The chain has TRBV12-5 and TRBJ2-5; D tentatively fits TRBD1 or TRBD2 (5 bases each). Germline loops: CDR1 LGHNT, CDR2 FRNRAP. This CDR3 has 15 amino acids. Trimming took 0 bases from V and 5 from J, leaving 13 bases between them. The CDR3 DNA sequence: TGTGCTAGTGGTTTGGTACTTGGGGGAGCGGAGACCCAGTACTTC. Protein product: CASGLVLGGAETQYF.

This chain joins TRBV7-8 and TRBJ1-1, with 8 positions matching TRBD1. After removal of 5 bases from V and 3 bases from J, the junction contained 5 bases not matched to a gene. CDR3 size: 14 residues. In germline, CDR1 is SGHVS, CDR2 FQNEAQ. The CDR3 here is CASSPRQGYTEAFF. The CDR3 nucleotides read TGTGCCAGCAGCCCAAGACAGGGGTACACTGAAGCTTTCTTT.

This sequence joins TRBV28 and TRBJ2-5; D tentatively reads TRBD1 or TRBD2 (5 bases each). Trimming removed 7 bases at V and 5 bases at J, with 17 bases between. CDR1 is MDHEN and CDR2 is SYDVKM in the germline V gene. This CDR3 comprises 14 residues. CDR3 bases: TGTGCCAGCACCGAACACAGGTCGGGGGAGACCCAGTACTTC. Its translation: CASTEHRSGETQYF.

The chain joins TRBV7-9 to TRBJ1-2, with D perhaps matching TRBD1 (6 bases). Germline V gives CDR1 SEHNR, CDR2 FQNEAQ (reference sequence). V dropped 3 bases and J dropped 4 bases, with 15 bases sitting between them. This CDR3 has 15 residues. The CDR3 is CASSFAQGRAYGYTF. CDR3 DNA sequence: TGTGCCAGCAGCTTCGCACAGGGTCGGGCCTATGGCTACACCTTC.

The CDR3 is CASSPGLAGIQETQYF. CDR3 nucleotide sequence: TGTGCCAGCAGCCCGGGACTAGCGGGGATCCAAGAGACCCAGTACTTC. The J gene is TRBJ2-5, the V gene TRBV5-4, with 13 nucleotides matching TRBD2. There are 16 residues in the CDR3. From germline, CDR1 is SGHNT and CDR2 YYREEE (reference sequence). The ends lost 4 bases at V and 1 base at J; junction bases unmatched: 4.

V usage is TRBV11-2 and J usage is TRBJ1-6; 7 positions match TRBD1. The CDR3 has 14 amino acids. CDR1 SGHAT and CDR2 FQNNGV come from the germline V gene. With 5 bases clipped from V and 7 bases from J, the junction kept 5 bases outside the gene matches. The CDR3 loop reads CASSDRVGNSPLHF. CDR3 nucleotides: TGTGCCAGCAGCGACAGGGTGGGGAATTCACCCCTCCACTTT.

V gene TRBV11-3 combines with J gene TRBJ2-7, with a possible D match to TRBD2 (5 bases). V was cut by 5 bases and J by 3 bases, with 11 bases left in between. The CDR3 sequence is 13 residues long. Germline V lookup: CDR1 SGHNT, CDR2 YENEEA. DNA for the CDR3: TGTGCCAGCAGCCGCCCGGGATACTACGAGCAGTACTTC. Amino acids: CASSRPGYYEQYF.

The CDR3 loop reads CASSEARGLATNEKLFF. The CDR3, as DNA: TGTGCCAGCAGTGAAGCTAGGGGGCTTGCAACTAATGAAAAACTGTTTTTT. The gene calls are TRBV6-1 and TRBJ1-4, with TRBD1 matching over 7 bases. V trimming: 0 bases; J trimming: 0 bases; junction bases outside the gene matches: 4. Germline V gives CDR1 MNHNS, CDR2 SASEGT. The CDR3 sequence is 17 residues long.

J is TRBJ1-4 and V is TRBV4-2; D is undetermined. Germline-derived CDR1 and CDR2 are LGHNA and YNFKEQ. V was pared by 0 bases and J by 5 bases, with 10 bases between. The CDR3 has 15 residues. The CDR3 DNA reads TGTGCCAGCAGCCAAGACCCACAGAAAAATGAAAAACTGTTTTTT. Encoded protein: CASSQDPQKNEKLFF.

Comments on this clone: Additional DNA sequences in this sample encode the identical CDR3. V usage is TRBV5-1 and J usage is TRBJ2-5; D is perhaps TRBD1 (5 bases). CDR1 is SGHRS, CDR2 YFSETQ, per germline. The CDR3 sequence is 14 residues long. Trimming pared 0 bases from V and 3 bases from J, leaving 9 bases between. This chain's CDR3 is CASSLETVEETQYF. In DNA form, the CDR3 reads TGCGCCAGCAGCTTGGAGACAGTTGAAGAGACCCAGTACTTC.